The rows below give T cell receptor beta chains drawn from one sample of a study of blood T cell repertoires in COVID-19. The assay was immunoSEQ multiplex PCR, and TCRdb's table has in-frame clones only and misses some. The sample records about 300,000 clones, 88% being singletons. Sequencing used peripheral blood. These receptors were collected from a man aged 18 to 35 with active or convalescent COVID-19. Both conserved end residues are part of each CDR3. The order of the fields is clone size, J gene, D gene, CDR3 length, V gene, CDR3 protein, CDR3 DNA. A D gene is named only where the DNA matches it firmly. Rows may omit the clone size; those that give it use once, few, many or a size class.

clone_size: .; j_call: TRBJ1-4; d_call: .; cdr3_length: 18; v_call: TRBV4-2; cdr3_aa: CASSQGVWEKTTNEKLFF; cdr3_nt: TGTGCCAGCAGCCAAGGGGTGTGGGAGAAAACAACTAATGAAAAACTGTTTTTT
clone_size: .; j_call: TRBJ1-2; d_call: .; cdr3_length: 13; v_call: TRBV12-3/TRBV12-4; cdr3_aa: CASSLGQYYGYTF; cdr3_nt: TGTGCCAGCAGCCTTGGACAGTACTATGGCTACACCTTC
clone_size: .; j_call: TRBJ1-1; d_call: .; cdr3_length: 14; v_call: TRBV6-1; cdr3_aa: CASSESGGDTEAFF; cdr3_nt: TGTGCCAGCAGTGAATCGGGGGGCGACACTGAAGCTTTCTTT
clone_size: .; j_call: TRBJ2-2; d_call: .; cdr3_length: 12; v_call: TRBV27; cdr3_aa: CASSFVSGELFF; cdr3_nt: TGTGCCAGCAGTTTTGTCTCCGGGGAGCTGTTTTTT
clone_size: many; j_call: TRBJ1-5; d_call: .; cdr3_length: 16; v_call: TRBV30; cdr3_aa: CAWSAGAPSWFAPQHF; cdr3_nt: TGTGCCTGGAGTGCAGGGGCTCCGAGTTGGTTCGCGCCCCAGCATTTT
clone_size: .; j_call: TRBJ2-2; d_call: .; cdr3_length: 13; v_call: TRBV2; cdr3_aa: CADGGLNTGELFF; cdr3_nt: TGTGCCGATGGGGGCCTGAACACCGGGGAGCTGTTTTTT
clone_size: .; j_call: TRBJ2-7; d_call: TRBD2; cdr3_length: 15; v_call: TRBV3-1/TRBV3-2; cdr3_aa: CASSRGLAGWYEQYF; cdr3_nt: TGTGCCAGCAGCCGAGGACTAGCGGGGTGGTACGAGCAGTACTTC
clone_size: .; j_call: TRBJ2-1; d_call: TRBD2; cdr3_length: 17; v_call: TRBV5-8; cdr3_aa: CASSSTRTSALYNEQFF; cdr3_nt: TGTGCCAGCAGCTCTACCAGGACTAGCGCCCTTTACAATGAGCAGTTCTTC
clone_size: .; j_call: TRBJ1-5; d_call: .; cdr3_length: 15; v_call: TRBV10-3; cdr3_aa: CAITRGQREREPQHF; cdr3_nt: TGTGCCATCACCCGAGGACAGCGGGAAAGGGAGCCCCAGCATTTT
clone_size: few; j_call: TRBJ2-3; d_call: TRBD1; cdr3_length: 14; v_call: TRBV7-2; cdr3_aa: CASSPGQVTDTQYF; cdr3_nt: TGTGCCAGCAGCCCAGGACAGGTCACAGATACGCAGTATTTT
clone_size: once; j_call: TRBJ2-5; d_call: .; cdr3_length: 15; v_call: TRBV4-1; cdr3_aa: CASSQVPGQQETQYF; cdr3_nt: TGCGCCAGCAGCCAAGTCCCAGGACAGCAAGAGACCCAGTACTTC
clone_size: .; j_call: TRBJ2-7; d_call: .; cdr3_length: 13; v_call: TRBV2; cdr3_aa: CASSELQTYEQYF; cdr3_nt: TGTGCCAGCAGTGAGTTACAGACCTACGAGCAGTACTTC
clone_size: .; j_call: TRBJ1-1; d_call: .; cdr3_length: 12; v_call: TRBV3-1/TRBV3-2; cdr3_aa: CASSQTRTEAFF; cdr3_nt: TGTGCCAGCAGCCAAACGCGAACTGAAGCTTTCTTT
clone_size: .; j_call: TRBJ2-1; d_call: TRBD2; cdr3_length: 16; v_call: TRBV6-2/TRBV6-3; cdr3_aa: CASSGPGLATYNEQFF; cdr3_nt: TGTGCCAGCAGTGGACCGGGACTAGCTACCTACAATGAGCAGTTCTTC
clone_size: .; j_call: TRBJ1-1; d_call: .; cdr3_length: 14; v_call: TRBV5-4; cdr3_aa: CASSLFGGDTEAFF; cdr3_nt: TGTGCCAGCAGCTTATTCGGCGGGGACACTGAAGCTTTCTTT
clone_size: .; j_call: TRBJ2-3; d_call: TRBD2; cdr3_length: 16; v_call: TRBV4-1; cdr3_aa: CASSPLASGGSDTQYF; cdr3_nt: TGCGCCAGCAGCCCACTGGCTAGCGGGGGGTCAGATACGCAGTATTTT
clone_size: .; j_call: TRBJ2-7; d_call: TRBD1; cdr3_length: 14; v_call: TRBV2; cdr3_aa: CASSEGQGAHEQYF; cdr3_nt: TGTGCCAGCAGTGAGGGACAGGGGGCCCACGAGCAGTACTTC
clone_size: .; j_call: TRBJ1-1; d_call: TRBD1; cdr3_length: 15; v_call: TRBV5-1; cdr3_aa: CASSLGSGGGTEAFF; cdr3_nt: TGCGCCAGCAGCTTGGGGTCAGGGGGCGGCACTGAAGCTTTCTTT
clone_size: .; j_call: TRBJ1-2; d_call: .; cdr3_length: 13; v_call: TRBV9; cdr3_aa: CASSVGAGAGYTF; cdr3_nt: TGTGCCAGCAGCGTGGGGGCGGGGGCTGGCTACACCTTC
clone_size: .; j_call: TRBJ1-1; d_call: .; cdr3_length: 15; v_call: TRBV27; cdr3_aa: CASSLLGGRSAEAFF; cdr3_nt: TGTGCCAGCAGTTTATTGGGGGGGCGCAGCGCTGAAGCTTTCTTT
clone_size: once; j_call: TRBJ1-2; d_call: .; cdr3_length: 15; v_call: TRBV6-5; cdr3_aa: CASSYSGRGEDGYTF; cdr3_nt: TGTGCCAGCAGTTACTCAGGTCGAGGGGAGGATGGCTACACCTTC
clone_size: .; j_call: TRBJ2-7; d_call: TRBD2; cdr3_length: 16; v_call: TRBV9; cdr3_aa: CASSPQGSGGTYEQYF; cdr3_nt: TGTGCCAGCAGCCCTCAGGGGAGCGGGGGGACCTACGAGCAGTACTTC
clone_size: .; j_call: TRBJ1-1; d_call: .; cdr3_length: 13; v_call: TRBV6-5; cdr3_aa: CASTPPGAAEAFF; cdr3_nt: TGTGCCAGCACCCCCCCAGGGGCGGCTGAAGCTTTCTTT
clone_size: few; j_call: TRBJ2-3; d_call: .; cdr3_length: 14; v_call: TRBV5-1; cdr3_aa: CASSLAAGRDTQYF; cdr3_nt: TGCGCCAGCAGCTTGGCGGCGGGTCGGGATACGCAGTATTTT
clone_size: .; j_call: TRBJ2-1; d_call: TRBD2; cdr3_length: 14; v_call: TRBV29-1; cdr3_aa: CSGAVGTSVNEQFF; cdr3_nt: TGCAGCGGGGCGGTGGGGACTAGCGTAAATGAGCAGTTCTTC
clone_size: .; j_call: TRBJ1-2; d_call: TRBD1; cdr3_length: 17; v_call: TRBV5-1; cdr3_aa: CASSPGQGGDIRYGYTF; cdr3_nt: TGCGCCAGCAGCCCCGGACAGGGCGGCGATATACGGTATGGCTACACCTTC
clone_size: once; j_call: TRBJ2-1; d_call: .; cdr3_length: 15; v_call: TRBV11-2; cdr3_aa: CASSLDAGSENEQFF; cdr3_nt: TGTGCCAGCAGCTTAGACGCCGGGTCTGAAAATGAGCAGTTCTTC
clone_size: once; j_call: TRBJ2-5; d_call: TRBD1; cdr3_length: 16; v_call: TRBV11-2; cdr3_aa: CASRAPGQGEGKTQYF; cdr3_nt: TGTGCCAGCAGGGCTCCAGGACAGGGGGAGGGAAAGACCCAGTACTTC
clone_size: few; j_call: TRBJ1-1; d_call: .; cdr3_length: 13; v_call: TRBV18; cdr3_aa: CASSPQGNTEAFF; cdr3_nt: TGTGCCAGCTCACCTCAGGGGAACACTGAAGCTTTCTTT
clone_size: many; j_call: TRBJ2-3; d_call: TRBD1; cdr3_length: 16; v_call: TRBV14; cdr3_aa: CASSGADRGIADTQYF; cdr3_nt: TGTGCCAGCAGCGGCGCGGACAGGGGGATAGCAGATACGCAGTATTTT
clone_size: .; j_call: TRBJ2-7; d_call: TRBD1; cdr3_length: 17; v_call: TRBV5-6; cdr3_aa: CASSRPWTGVSGYEQYF; cdr3_nt: TGTGCCAGCAGCCGACCTTGGACAGGGGTTAGCGGCTACGAGCAGTACTTC
clone_size: .; j_call: TRBJ1-4; d_call: TRBD1; cdr3_length: 15; v_call: TRBV18; cdr3_aa: CASSRRQGQWEKLFF; cdr3_nt: TGTGCCAGCTCACGACGACAGGGTCAGTGGGAAAAACTGTTTTTT
clone_size: .; j_call: TRBJ1-5; d_call: .; cdr3_length: 14; v_call: TRBV2; cdr3_aa: CASSVHSRNQPQHF; cdr3_nt: TGTGCCAGCAGTGTCCACAGCCGCAATCAGCCCCAGCATTTT
clone_size: few; j_call: TRBJ1-3; d_call: .; cdr3_length: 15; v_call: TRBV10-3; cdr3_aa: CAITADRLGGNTIYF; cdr3_nt: TGTGCCATCACCGCCGACAGACTGGGTGGAAACACCATATATTTT
clone_size: few; j_call: TRBJ1-2; d_call: TRBD1; cdr3_length: 19; v_call: TRBV5-5; cdr3_aa: CASSLRGGGQAGVGYGYTF; cdr3_nt: TGTGCCAGCAGCTTGAGGGGTGGGGGACAGGCCGGAGTAGGCTATGGCTACACCTTC
clone_size: .; j_call: TRBJ1-1; d_call: TRBD1; cdr3_length: 16; v_call: TRBV28; cdr3_aa: CASSLPTGARNTEAFF; cdr3_nt: TGTGCCAGCAGTTTGCCGACAGGGGCACGGAACACTGAAGCTTTCTTT
clone_size: .; j_call: TRBJ1-1; d_call: TRBD1; cdr3_length: 14; v_call: TRBV5-1; cdr3_aa: CASDSGGADTEAFF; cdr3_nt: TGCGCCAGCGATTCAGGGGGCGCGGACACTGAAGCTTTCTTT
clone_size: .; j_call: TRBJ1-6; d_call: TRBD1; cdr3_length: 16; v_call: TRBV4-1; cdr3_aa: CASSHQTGGYNSPLHF; cdr3_nt: TGCGCCAGCAGCCACCAGACAGGGGGATATAATTCACCCCTCCACTTT
clone_size: once; j_call: TRBJ1-6; d_call: TRBD1; cdr3_length: 14; v_call: TRBV5-1; cdr3_aa: CASQEGTGDSPLHF; cdr3_nt: TGCGCCAGCCAAGAGGGAACAGGGGATTCACCCCTCCACTTT
clone_size: once; j_call: TRBJ1-2; d_call: TRBD1; cdr3_length: 11; v_call: TRBV7-9; cdr3_aa: CASSSDRGYTF; cdr3_nt: TGTGCCAGCAGCTCGGACAGGGGGTACACCTTC
clone_size: .; j_call: TRBJ1-2; d_call: TRBD1; cdr3_length: 14; v_call: TRBV4-3; cdr3_aa: CASSQTTGDYGYTF; cdr3_nt: TGCGCCAGCAGCCAGACTACAGGGGACTATGGCTACACCTTC
clone_size: few; j_call: TRBJ2-2; d_call: .; cdr3_length: 17; v_call: TRBV5-1; cdr3_aa: CASTVEGALGNTGELFF; cdr3_nt: TGCGCCAGCACCGTGGAGGGGGCATTAGGGAACACCGGGGAGCTGTTTTTT
clone_size: .; j_call: TRBJ2-3; d_call: .; cdr3_length: 16; v_call: TRBV18; cdr3_aa: CASSPQLVHSTDTQYF; cdr3_nt: TGTGCCAGCTCACCACAGTTAGTCCACTCCACAGATACGCAGTATTTT
clone_size: .; j_call: TRBJ1-4; d_call: TRBD1; cdr3_length: 18; v_call: TRBV5-1; cdr3_aa: CASSYLNAGQGRHEKLFF; cdr3_nt: TGCGCCAGCAGCTACCTGAATGCGGGACAGGGACGTCATGAAAAACTGTTTTTT
clone_size: .; j_call: TRBJ2-7; d_call: .; cdr3_length: 11; v_call: TRBV27; cdr3_aa: CASSLGDEQYF; cdr3_nt: TGTGCCAGCTCCCTAGGGGACGAGCAGTACTTC
clone_size: .; j_call: TRBJ2-7; d_call: .; cdr3_length: 11; v_call: TRBV7-8; cdr3_aa: CASSLGREQYF; cdr3_nt: TGTGCCAGCAGCTTAGGGAGGGAGCAGTACTTC
clone_size: .; j_call: TRBJ1-2; d_call: TRBD1; cdr3_length: 14; v_call: TRBV19; cdr3_aa: CASSIGRDRPGYTF; cdr3_nt: TGTGCCAGTAGTATTGGCAGGGACAGGCCTGGCTACACCTTC
clone_size: .; j_call: TRBJ1-2; d_call: .; cdr3_length: 14; v_call: TRBV2; cdr3_aa: CASSEAGGGYGYTF; cdr3_nt: TGTGCCAGCAGTGAAGCGGGGGGAGGCTATGGCTACACCTTC
clone_size: .; j_call: TRBJ1-2; d_call: TRBD1; cdr3_length: 13; v_call: TRBV29-1; cdr3_aa: CSAYRDSNYGYTF; cdr3_nt: TGCAGCGCGTACCGGGACAGCAACTATGGCTACACCTTC